This T cell receptor beta chain derives from a study of yellow fever vaccine responses in identical twins. Points on this clonotype: Its antigen remains unidentified.

Germline CDR1 is SGHKS and CDR2 is YYEKEE (reference sequence). V gave up 4 bases and J gave up 4 bases, with 14 bases separating them. The CDR3 length is 14 residues. General study points: In identical twins, vaccine T cell responses appeared partly shared and partly individual.

MiXCR was run by TCRdb on the RT-PCR reads, yielding one entry per CDR3 protein. The sample holds tens of thousands of distinct CDR3 sequences, about three quarters seen once. V usage is TRBV5-5 and J usage is TRBJ1-1; D gene ambiguous. The source is a young woman who received the yellow fever vaccine. Sequenced material: T cells from blood (PBMCs), unsorted or a sorted subset (not recorded which), taken before or after yellow fever vaccination (not recorded which). The CDR3 bases are TGTGCCAGCAGCCTCACCGGGTGGGGCACTGAAGCTTTCTTT. Translated: CASSLTGWGTEAFF.